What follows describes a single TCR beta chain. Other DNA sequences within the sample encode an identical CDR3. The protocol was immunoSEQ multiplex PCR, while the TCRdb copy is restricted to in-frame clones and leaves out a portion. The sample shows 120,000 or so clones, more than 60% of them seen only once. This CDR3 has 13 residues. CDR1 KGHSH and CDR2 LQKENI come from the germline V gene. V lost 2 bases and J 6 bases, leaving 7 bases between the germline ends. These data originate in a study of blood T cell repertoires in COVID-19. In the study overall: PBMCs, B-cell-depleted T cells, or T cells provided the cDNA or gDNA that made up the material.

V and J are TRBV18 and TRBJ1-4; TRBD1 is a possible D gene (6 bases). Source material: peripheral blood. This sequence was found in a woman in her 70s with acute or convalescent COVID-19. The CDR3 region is CASSPGGDEKLFF. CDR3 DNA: TGTGCCAGCTCACCAGGGGGCGATGAAAAACTGTTTTTT.